The clone carrying this TCR beta chain was picked up many times. This sample stems from a study of T cells in Graves' hyperthyroidism and ophthalmopathy. RNA transcripts gave rise to amplified TCR beta CDR3 regions. An initial round of RT-PCR targeting the TCR CDR3 relied on the HTBI primer set. TCRdb processed the multiplex PCR reads anew with MiXCR; each CDR3 protein has one entry. The table includes about 600,000 distinct CDR3 sequences, 14% detected once. With 1 base clipped from V and 7 bases from J, the junction kept 2 bases outside the gene matches. Germline assignment: CDR1 SGHVS and CDR2 FQNEAQ. This CDR3 is built from 15 residues. Enrolled ophthalmopathy patients presented with a Clinical Activity Score of at least 3, a NOSPECS grade of at least 4, and disease duration under 3 months.

The source is a woman aged 18-30 years with Graves' ophthalmopathy. Sequenced input: blood. The chain links TRBV7-8 to TRBJ2-1, with 12 bases fitting TRBD2. The CDR3 nucleotides are TGTGCCAGCAGCTTAGGGACTAGCGGGGCAAATGAGCAGTTCTTC. Its protein is CASSLGTSGANEQFF.